The 30 T cell receptor beta chains given below trace back to one sample, sequenced in a study of CD8 T cells in ankylosing spondylitis. MiXCR, applied by TCRdb to the 5' RACE reads, yields one record per CDR3 protein. The repertoire consists of nearly 350,000 distinct CDR3 sequences, with under 15% occurring once and the leading ten covering around 1%. The sequenced sample was blood, either unsorted or a sorted T cell fraction (not recorded which). All receptors derive from a male donor with ankylosing spondylitis or in good health (not recorded which).

The V gene is TRBV29-1, the J gene TRBJ2-7, with D unclear. V was shortened by 5 bases and J by 5 bases, with 10 bases between the two germline ends. The CDR3 is 11 residues long. Per germline, CDR1 SQVTM and CDR2 ANQGSEA. CDR3 protein: CSVQIADEQYF. In DNA, the CDR3 is TGCAGCGTTCAGATCGCCGACGAGCAGTACTTC.

The rearrangement links TRBV2 to TRBJ2-5; 8 positions agree with TRBD1. The length of the CDR3 is 15 residues. Germline V gene lookup returns CDR1 SNHLY and CDR2 FYNNEI. V shed 5 bases, J shed 3 bases, and the junction held 8 bases outside the gene matches. The CDR3 DNA follows: TGTGCCAGCAGTCTACTGGACAGGGCTAAAGAGACCCAGTACTTC. The encoded protein is CASSLLDRAKETQYF.

A few counts support this clonotype. The V gene is TRBV21-1, the J gene TRBJ2-3; the table names TRBD1, a call not compared with the DNA. TRBV21-1 is a pseudogene. The CDR3 is made up of 16 amino acids. The CDR3 coding sequence is TGTGCCAGCAGCAAAGGGGGGCCCCTCCTCACAGATACGCAGTATTTT. Protein product: CASSKGGPLLTDTQYF.

The genes are TRBV6-1 and TRBJ1-1, with D unclear. CDR3 length: 13 amino acids. CDR1 MNHNS and CDR2 SASEGT come from the germline V gene. V lost 7 bases to trimming and J lost 4 bases, with 13 bases between them. CDR3 in amino acids: CASNLGSGTEAFF. The DNA for the CDR3 is TGTGCCAGCAACCTAGGGTCCGGCACTGAAGCTTTCTTT.

In this sample, this clonotype turned up a few times. This rearrangement joins TRBV11-2 to TRBJ2-1; D may correspond to TRBD1 or TRBD2 (5 bases each). This CDR3 has 17 amino acids. CDR1 SGHAT and CDR2 FQNNGV come from the germline V gene. Trimming left V 3 bases short and J 0 bases short, with 15 bases between. Here the CDR3 reads CASSFRDQLTSYNEQFF. The CDR3 nucleotides are TGTGCCAGCAGCTTCAGGGACCAGTTAACCTCCTACAATGAGCAGTTCTTC.

V usage is TRBV20-1 and J usage is TRBJ2-7; the D gene is possibly TRBD1 (6 bases). V lost 3 bases to trimming and J lost 9 bases, with 18 bases between them. Germline V gene data show CDR1 as DFQATT and CDR2 as SNEGSKA (reference sequence). The CDR3 runs to 13 residues. This chain's CDR3 is CSASILGAEGQYF. As DNA, the CDR3 is TGCAGTGCTAGCATTTTGGGGGCTGAGGGGCAGTACTTC.

This clonotype was seen only a few times. CDR3 in amino acids: CASSRGLATNEKLFF. CDR3 DNA: TGTGCCAGTTCTCGAGGGCTCGCAACTAATGAAAAACTGTTTTTT. The chain joins TRBV19 to TRBJ1-4; D unresolved. The CDR3 loop spans 15 amino acids. Per germline, CDR1 LNHDA and CDR2 SQIVND (reference sequence). V was cut by 8 bases and J by 0 bases, with 13 bases left in between.

The CDR3 is CSVGEGNEKLFF. The CDR3 nucleotides read TGCAGCGTTGGGGAGGGGAATGAAAAACTGTTTTTT. The rearrangement joins TRBV29-1 to TRBJ1-4; the D gene is possibly TRBD1 (5 bases). The germline V and J ends were trimmed by 4 bases and 5 bases, with 8 bases remaining between them. Germline lookup yields CDR1 SQVTM and CDR2 ANQGSEA. The CDR3 has 12 amino acids.

The table lists this clonotype with many counts. V gene TRBV7-9 combines with J gene TRBJ1-1; D call uncertain. This CDR3 has 15 amino acids. Deletions cut 1 base from V and 0 bases from J, with 9 bases between. Germline assignment: CDR1 SEHNR and CDR2 FQNEAQ (reference sequence). DNA of the CDR3: TGTGCCAGCAGCTTAGGGCAGATCATGAACACTGAAGCTTTCTTT. It specifies CASSLGQIMNTEAFF. The full variable domain, in which reference TRBV7-9 and TRBJ1-1 provide the parts outside the CDR3, is DTGVSQNPRHKITKRGQNVTFRCDPISEHNRLYWYRQTLGQGPEFLTYFQNEAQLEKSRLLSDRFSAERPKGSFSTLEIQRTEQGDSAMYLCASSLGQIMNTEAFFGQGTRLTVV.

This clonotype came up a few times. The V gene is TRBV12-3 or TRBV12-4, the J gene TRBJ1-2, with 7 positions matching TRBD1. Losses at the gene ends were 5 bases for V and 9 bases for J; bases not matched to a gene: 12. The CDR3 spans 14 residues. The CDR3 DNA is TGTGCCAGCAGTCCACAAGACAGGGCCCCCCGCTACACCTTC. Amino acid sequence: CASSPQDRAPRYTF.

The J gene is TRBJ1-4, the V gene TRBV28; TRBD1 agrees at 7 bases. Germline assignment: CDR1 MDHEN and CDR2 SYDVKM. The ends lost 6 bases at V and 0 bases at J; junction bases unmatched: 4. This CDR3 contains 15 residues. In nucleotides, the CDR3 is TGTGCCAGCAGACGCGACAGGGCAACTAATGAAAAACTGTTTTTT. Translating it yields CASRRDRATNEKLFF.

The genes are TRBV25-1 and TRBJ2-6; no reliable D call. Germline CDR1 and CDR2: MGHDK and SYGVNS. Between the trimmed V and J ends, which lost 0 bases and 0 bases, there was a span of 12 bases. The CDR3 contains 18 residues. The CDR3 region has the DNA TGTGCCAGCAGTGAATATGGACGGATGAGCTCTGGGGCCAACGTCCTGACTTTC. Its translation is CASSEYGRMSSGANVLTF.

This clonotype was seen a handful of times. V usage is TRBV2 and J usage is TRBJ2-7; TRBD1 aligns across 10 bases. CDR3 length: 16 residues. J was trimmed by 0 bases and V by 4 bases; bases with no gene match: 6. CDR1 SNHLY and CDR2 FYNNEI come from the germline V gene. In DNA form, the CDR3 reads TGTGCCAGCAGTGGCCGGACAGGGGGGAGCTCCTACGAGCAGTACTTC. Amino acid sequence: CASSGRTGGSSYEQYF.

V is TRBV5-1 and J is TRBJ2-7; a weak D match, TRBD2 (6 bases). This CDR3 is built from 14 residues. Germline lookup yields CDR1 SGHRS and CDR2 YFSETQ. V dropped 3 bases and J dropped 5 bases, with 15 bases sitting between them. The CDR3 spells CASSWRGAPDEQYF. CDR3 DNA: TGCGCCAGCAGCTGGCGGGGCGCTCCCGACGAGCAGTACTTC. The full variable domain, with the rest looked up from reference TRBV5-1 and TRBJ2-7, is KAGVTQTPRYLIKTRGQQVTLSCSPISGHRSVSWYQQTPGQGLQFLFEYFSETQRNKGNFPGRFSGRQFSNSRSEMNVSTLELGDSALYLCASSWRGAPDEQYFGPGTRLTVT.

This clonotype appeared a few times. The genes are TRBV6-5 and TRBJ2-3; TRBD1 aligns across 8 bases. The CDR3 loop spans 12 amino acids. In germline, CDR1 is MNHEY, CDR2 SVGAGI. Trimming removed 5 bases from V and 11 bases from J; junction bases left unmatched: 6. CDR3 sequence: CASSQDRGRQYF. DNA of the CDR3: TGTGCCAGCAGTCAAGACAGGGGAAGGCAGTATTTT.

The V call is TRBV27, the J call TRBJ1-6; 7 bases align to TRBD1. Germline-derived CDR1 and CDR2 are MNHEY and SMNVEV (reference sequence). V trimming: 8 bases; J trimming: 8 bases; junction bases outside the gene matches: 12. The CDR3 consists of 15 residues. The CDR3 sequence: CASRVSDRADSPLHF. The DNA of the CDR3 is TGTGCCAGCCGAGTTTCCGACAGGGCTGATTCACCCCTCCACTTT.

This clonotype was observed a few times. V is TRBV30 and J is TRBJ2-3; maybe TRBD2 (6 bases). The V end was cut by 4 bases, the J end by 4 bases, with 18 bases between. This CDR3 region has 15 residues. Germline V lookup: CDR1 GTSNPN, CDR2 SVGIG (reference sequence). The chain's CDR3 is CAWKGLRGGADTQYF. CDR3 nucleotide sequence: TGTGCCTGGAAAGGCTTAAGGGGCGGGGCAGATACGCAGTATTTT.

This clonotype has just a few counts. The chain uses TRBV12-3 or TRBV12-4 and TRBJ1-5; possible D gene TRBD1, 6 bases. The CDR3 runs to 14 residues. The germline V and J ends were trimmed by 5 bases and 7 bases, with 15 bases remaining between them. The CDR3 sequence is CASSPQGQEQPQHF. The CDR3 DNA reads TGTGCCAGCAGTCCTCAGGGGCAAGAGCAGCCCCAGCATTTT.

This sequence joins TRBV5-1 and TRBJ2-7, with TRBD2 identical over 10 bases. CDR3 length: 14 amino acids. V was pared by 4 bases and J by 3 bases, with 4 bases of the junction left unmatched. CDR1 SGHRS and CDR2 YFSETQ come from the germline V gene. CDR3 bases: TGCGCCAGCAGCGAAGGGACTAGCGTCTACGAGCAGTACTTC. Its translation is CASSEGTSVYEQYF.

This chain joins TRBV15 and TRBJ2-7, with 7 bases that match TRBD1. CDR1 is LNHNV, CDR2 YYDKDF, per germline (reference sequence). J lost 0 bases, V lost 1 base, and 9 bases had no gene match. This CDR3 is 17 amino acids long. For the CDR3, the DNA is TGTGCCACCAGCAGAGCCTTTAGGGACAGTTTCTCCTACGAGCAGTACTTC. Translating it yields CATSRAFRDSFSYEQYF. Variable domain in full (rest from reference TRBV15 and TRBJ2-7): DAMVIQNPRYQVTQFGKPVTLSCSQTLNHNVMYWYQQKSSQAPKLLFHYYDKDFNNEADTPDNFQSRRPNTSFCFLDIRSPGLGDTAMYLCATSRAFRDSFSYEQYFGPGTRLTVT.

There are many counts of this clonotype. This chain connects TRBV28 to TRBJ2-3, with 10 bases aligning to TRBD2. V lost 11 bases to trimming and J lost 5 bases; unmatched junction nucleotides: 10. This CDR3 is built from 14 residues. Germline V gene sequence: CDR1 MDHEN, CDR2 SYDVKM. The CDR3 protein is CAGREAGGVDTQYF. The DNA of the CDR3 is TGTGCCGGAAGAGAAGCGGGAGGGGTAGATACGCAGTATTTT.

This clonotype was found a few times. The CDR3: CASKRAGELFF. The CDR3 nucleotides read TGTGCCAGCAAGCGGGCCGGGGAGCTGTTTTTT. This chain links TRBV6-5 with TRBJ2-2, with a possible D match to TRBD2 (6 bases). CDR3 length: 11 amino acids. V was clipped by 7 bases and J by 6 bases, with 6 bases between them. Germline CDR1 MNHEY, CDR2 SVGAGI.

The genes are TRBV6-5 and TRBJ1-5; D possibly corresponds to TRBD1 (6 bases). The CDR3 is made up of 14 amino acids. Trimming stripped 2 bases from V and 7 bases from J, with 12 bases between. Germline assignment: CDR1 MNHEY and CDR2 SVGAGI. CDR3 in amino acids: CASSYGLGAQPQHF. CDR3 coding DNA: TGTGCCAGCAGTTACGGCCTGGGGGCGCAGCCCCAGCATTTT.

This clonotype was seen a few times. The chain employs TRBV5-1 and TRBJ2-1; 10 nucleotides align to TRBD2. Trimming removed 2 bases from V and 10 bases from J; junction bases left unmatched: 6. CDR3 length equals 14 residues. Germline V gene data show CDR1 as SGHRS and CDR2 as YFSETQ. CDR3 coding DNA: TGCGCCAGCAGCTTCGATGGTAGCGGGAGGGAGCAGTTCTTC. It is translated as CASSFDGSGREQFF. Combining the CDR3 with reference TRBV5-1 and TRBJ2-1 gives the whole variable domain KAGVTQTPRYLIKTRGQQVTLSCSPISGHRSVSWYQQTPGQGLQFLFEYFSETQRNKGNFPGRFSGRQFSNSRSEMNVSTLELGDSALYLCASSFDGSGREQFFGPGTRLTVL.

The chain uses TRBV20-1 and TRBJ2-3; a weak D match, TRBD2 (6 bases). The V end was cut by 3 bases, the J end by 5 bases, with 21 bases between. Germline loops: CDR1 DFQATT, CDR2 SNEGSKA (reference sequence). The CDR3 spans 16 residues. In DNA, the CDR3 is TGCAGTGCTAGGCCTCTAGGCGGGACCTTCGGAGATACGCAGTATTTT. Its protein is CSARPLGGTFGDTQYF.

A few counts support this clonotype. The rearrangement joins TRBV5-6 to TRBJ1-2; possibly TRBD1 for D (5 bases). Germline V lookup: CDR1 SGHDT, CDR2 YYEEEE. This CDR3 spans 14 amino acids. Trimming shortened V by 2 bases and J by 4 bases, and 12 bases separated the two germline ends. The CDR3 sequence is CASSFAGKGYGYTF. CDR3 bases: TGTGCCAGCAGCTTCGCAGGGAAAGGCTATGGCTACACCTTC.

The chain uses TRBV5-8 and TRBJ2-1, with unresolved D. V lost 5 bases to trimming and J lost 0 bases, with 9 bases between them. Germline V lookup: CDR1 SGHTS, CDR2 YDEGEE. The CDR3 loop spans 14 amino acids. CDR3 amino acids: CASSFGPSYNEQFF. DNA of the CDR3: TGTGCCAGCAGTTTTGGGCCCTCCTACAATGAGCAGTTCTTC.

This clonotype was picked up many times. V is TRBV7-2 and J is TRBJ2-2; no definite D call. The CDR3 runs to 13 residues. Trimming left V 2 bases short and J 6 bases short, with 7 bases between. The V gene's germline CDR1 is SGHTA and CDR2 FQGNSA. CDR3 in DNA: TGTGCCAGCAGCTTACCCGCCTCCGGGGAGCTGTTTTTT. The encoded protein is CASSLPASGELFF.

The chain carries TRBV6-1 and TRBJ2-7, with a possible D match to TRBD1 (6 bases). The V end was cut by 3 bases, the J end by 6 bases, with 12 bases between. The CDR3 is made up of 13 amino acids. Looked up from germline, CDR1 is MNHNS and CDR2 is SASEGT. This CDR3 is CASSESVRGEQYF. In DNA, the CDR3 is TGTGCCAGCAGTGAGTCGGTCAGGGGCGAGCAGTACTTC.

The chain employs TRBV5-1 and TRBJ2-3; D is perhaps TRBD2 (7 bases). V dropped 4 bases and J dropped 2 bases, with 17 bases sitting between them. CDR1 and CDR2 from the germline V gene are SGHRS and YFSETQ. The CDR3 extends over 16 amino acids. This CDR3 reads CASSRGGEGVTDTQYF. Written as DNA, the CDR3 is TGCGCCAGCAGCCGGGGAGGGGAGGGGGTCACAGATACGCAGTATTTT.